The 15 T cell receptor beta chains listed next were all sequenced from one sample in a study of blood T cell repertoires in COVID-19. The protocol was immunoSEQ multiplex PCR, while the TCRdb copy is restricted to in-frame clones and leaves out a portion. The sample consists of a few hundred thousand clones, around 90% of them appearing once. Sequencing was carried out using PBMCs or T cells enriched from blood (not recorded which). Source of these receptors: a man aged 30-40 years in a cohort exposed to, infected with or recovered from COVID-19 (not recorded which).

The chain links TRBV15 to TRBJ2-2; D is perhaps TRBD1 (6 bases). The germline CDR1 and CDR2 sequences are LNHNV and YYDKDF (reference sequence). V lost 2 bases, J lost 5 bases, and 18 bases lay in between. CDR3 size: 17 residues. CDR3 residues: CATSRTLQGQETGELFF. CDR3 DNA: TGTGCCACCAGCAGAACCCTTCAGGGGCAAGAGACCGGGGAGCTGTTTTTT.

The genes are TRBV11-3 and TRBJ2-1, with D possibly matching TRBD2 (6 bases). This CDR3 spans 16 amino acids. Trimming took 5 bases from V and 0 from J, leaving 14 bases between them. The V gene's germline CDR1 is SGHNT and CDR2 YENEEA. DNA for the CDR3: TGTGCCAGCAGCCCCCGTCGGGAGAGCTCCTACAATGAGCAGTTCTTC. It codes for CASSPRRESSYNEQFF.

This chain uses TRBV5-5 with TRBJ1-6, with a weak D call TRBD1 (5 bases). Per germline, CDR1 SGHKS and CDR2 YYEKEE (reference sequence). The V end lost 3 bases, the J end lost 5 bases, and 15 bases lay between the germline ends. This CDR3 is built from 16 residues. CDR3 sequence (DNA): TGTGCCAGCAGCTCGGGGGATAAGACCCATAATTCACCCCTCCACTTT. Translation gives CASSSGDKTHNSPLHF.

This sequence joins TRBV4-3 and TRBJ2-1; D might be TRBD2 (5 bases). CDR3 size: 14 residues. Germline V gene lookup returns CDR1 LGHNA and CDR2 YSLEER. V was cut by 5 bases and J by 7 bases, with 15 bases left in between. In nucleotides, the CDR3 is TGCGCCAGCAGCAGCCAGCTCGGGGTTAATGAGCAGTTCTTC. As protein: CASSSQLGVNEQFF.

This clone appeared a few times. The chain has TRBV5-1 and TRBJ2-2; TRBD1 agrees at 9 bases. V lost 3 bases to trimming and J lost 7 bases; unmatched junction nucleotides: 7. The CDR3 runs 15 residues. The germline gives CDR1 SGHRS, CDR2 YFSETQ. CDR3 loop: CASSSRTGVLGELFF. CDR3 bases: TGCGCCAGCAGCTCCCGGACAGGGGTGCTCGGGGAGCTGTTTTTT.

The chain joins TRBV5-1 to TRBJ2-4, with 9 nucleotides matching TRBD1. This CDR3 region has 14 residues. Germline assignment: CDR1 SGHRS and CDR2 YFSETQ. V shed 4 bases and J 7 bases; nucleotides not matched to a gene: 6. In nucleotides, the CDR3 is TGCGCCAGCAGCCCGCGACAGGGGGTTAACATTCAGTACTTC. Translation: CASSPRQGVNIQYF.

J is TRBJ2-7 and V is TRBV29-1; 9 bases fit TRBD1. This CDR3 has 13 residues. CDR1 is SQVTM and CDR2 is ANQGSEA in the germline V gene. Trimming at V came to 4 bases and at J to 3 bases, leaving 4 bases not matched to a gene. CDR3 nucleotides: TGCAGCGTTGCTGACAGGGGGGGCTACGAGCAGTACTTC. This gives the protein CSVADRGGYEQYF.

The rearrangement joins TRBV6-5 to TRBJ1-5; 9 bases fit TRBD1. The CDR3 is made up of 14 amino acids. Trimming removed 7 bases from V and 6 bases from J; junction bases left unmatched: 7. Germline assignment: CDR1 MNHEY and CDR2 SVGAGI. The CDR3 sequence: CASKYRGHVQPQHF. For the CDR3, the DNA is TGTGCCAGCAAGTACAGGGGGCATGTTCAGCCCCAGCATTTT.

The V and J genes are TRBV21-1 and TRBJ2-7; TRBD2 was called by the table and not checked on the DNA. TRBV21-1 is marked as a pseudogene. The CDR3 runs to 21 residues. The CDR3 loop is CASSKGASETSGSSGRYEQYF. In DNA form, the CDR3 reads TGTGCCAGCAGCAAAGGGGCCAGTGAGACTAGCGGGAGCTCGGGGCGCTACGAGCAGTACTTC.

This clone was seen just once. The V gene is TRBV10-3, the J gene TRBJ2-1, with D unclear. From germline, CDR1 is ENHRY and CDR2 SYGVKD. This CDR3 region has 12 residues. Trimming took 8 bases from V and 5 from J, leaving 10 bases between them. In DNA form, the CDR3 reads TGTGCCATCTTAGATCCTGACAATGAGCAGTTCTTC. It yields the protein CAILDPDNEQFF.

The J gene is TRBJ1-1, the V gene TRBV15; possibly TRBD1 for D (5 bases). V was cut by 5 bases and J by 4 bases, with 14 bases left in between. Germline lookup yields CDR1 LNHNV and CDR2 YYDKDF (reference sequence). The CDR3 has 14 amino acids. CDR3 nucleotide sequence: TGTGCCACCAGCCCCGAAGGGGAGGGCACTGAAGCTTTCTTT. Protein: CATSPEGEGTEAFF. The complete variable domain, with remaining parts taken from reference TRBV15 and TRBJ1-1, reads DAMVIQNPRYQVTQFGKPVTLSCSQTLNHNVMYWYQQKSSQAPKLLFHYYDKDFNNEADTPDNFQSRRPNTSFCFLDIRSPGLGDTAMYLCATSPEGEGTEAFFGQGTRLTVV.

The rearrangement joins TRBV18 to TRBJ1-6; no definite D call. Germline V gene sequence: CDR1 KGHSH, CDR2 LQKENI. The V end was cut by 3 bases, the J end by 7 bases, with 16 bases between. CDR3 size: 16 residues. The CDR3 DNA is TGTGCCAGCTCACCTTCCCCCCCTGCGGGAAATTCACCCCTCCACTTT. Its protein is CASSPSPPAGNSPLHF. Supplemented by reference TRBV18 and TRBJ1-6, the full variable domain reads NAGVMQNPRHLVRRRGQEARLRCSPMKGHSHVYWYRQLPEEGLKFMVYLQKENIIDESGMPKERFSAEFPKEGPSILRIQQVVRGDSAAYFCASSPSPPAGNSPLHFGNGTRLTVT.

The chain recombines TRBV6-2 or TRBV6-3 with TRBJ2-7; D is unclear. CDR3 length: 13 residues. Trimming took off 2 bases at V and 2 bases at J, with 7 bases between the two ends. Germline lookup yields CDR1 MNHEY and CDR2 SVGEGT. The DNA of the CDR3 is TGTGCCAGCAGTTACGCGAAGACCTACGAGCAGTACTTC. Translated, it gives CASSYAKTYEQYF.

Turning to this clone: Other DNA sequences of this sample code for an identical CDR3. DNA for the CDR3: TGTGCCAGTAGTATTGCGGGGACCGGGGAGCTGTTTTTT. This sequence encodes CASSIAGTGELFF. The chain joins TRBV19 to TRBJ2-2; D may be TRBD2 (6 bases). The CDR3 length is 13 residues. Germline V lookup: CDR1 LNHDA, CDR2 SQIVND (reference sequence). The V end lost 3 bases, the J end lost 5 bases, and 7 bases lay between the germline ends.

This clone was observed once. The V call is TRBV19, the J call TRBJ2-5, with D possibly TRBD1 on 5 matching bases. The germline gives CDR1 LNHDA, CDR2 SQIVND (reference sequence). V was shortened by 1 base and J by 4 bases, with 19 bases between the two germline ends. The CDR3 totals 17 residues. The CDR3 is CASSIGGRLPSRETQYF. CDR3 bases: TGTGCCAGTAGTATAGGGGGCCGGTTACCCTCCAGAGAGACCCAGTACTTC.